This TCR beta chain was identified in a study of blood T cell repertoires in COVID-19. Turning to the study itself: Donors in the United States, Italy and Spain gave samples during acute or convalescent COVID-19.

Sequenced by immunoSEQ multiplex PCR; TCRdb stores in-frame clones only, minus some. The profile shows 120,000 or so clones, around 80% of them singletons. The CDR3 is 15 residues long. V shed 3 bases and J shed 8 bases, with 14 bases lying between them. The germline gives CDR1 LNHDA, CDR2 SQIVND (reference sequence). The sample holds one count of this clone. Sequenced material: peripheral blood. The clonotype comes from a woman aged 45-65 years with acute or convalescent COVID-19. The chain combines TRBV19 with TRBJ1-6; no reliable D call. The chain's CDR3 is CASSIFRQNHSPLHF. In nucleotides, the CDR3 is TGTGCCAGTAGTATTTTTCGACAAAATCATTCACCCCTCCACTTT.